A single sample gave rise to the 26 T cell receptor beta chains below, sequenced in a study of identical twins. MiXCR was run by TCRdb on the 5' RACE reads, yielding one entry per CDR3 protein. The sample has 450,000 or so distinct CDR3 sequences; 12% to 15% are singletons. These data were likewise used in another study, on yellow fever vaccine responses in identical twins.

The sample taken for sequencing was CD4+ T cells sorted from blood. The receptors come from a woman aged 18-29 years in good health.

For this clonotype: This is likely a read error, given that the CDR3 carries no conserved phenylalanine or tryptophan at its end. It is unclear where the CDR3 begins or ends on the DNA, so no DNA is shown, and the CDR3 is as TCRdb lists it. The V call is TRBV20-1, the J call TRBJ2-7; TRBD1 is the table's D call and was not checked against the DNA. From germline, CDR1 is DFQATT and CDR2 SNEGSKA (reference sequence). From its first to its last residue, the CDR3 has 11 amino acids. This chain's CDR3 is CSAPREGARFL.

The gene calls are TRBV5-1 and TRBJ2-2; D is possibly TRBD1 (6 bases). V lost 4 bases, J lost 5 bases, and 18 bases lay in between. The CDR3 loop spans 16 amino acids. CDR1 is SGHRS and CDR2 is YFSETQ in the germline V gene. The CDR3 DNA sequence: TGCGCCAGCAGCGCCGATTCAGTGCAGGGGACCGGGGAGCTGTTTTTT. This translates into CASSADSVQGTGELFF. Supplemented by reference TRBV5-1 and TRBJ2-2, the full variable domain reads KAGVTQTPRYLIKTRGQQVTLSCSPISGHRSVSWYQQTPGQGLQFLFEYFSETQRNKGNFPGRFSGRQFSNSRSEMNVSTLELGDSALYLCASSADSVQGTGELFFGEGSRLTVL.

This clonotype showed up just a few times. The V and J genes are TRBV10-2 and TRBJ2-7; tentative D call: TRBD2 (5 bases). Germline V gene lookup returns CDR1 WSHSY and CDR2 SAAADI. The V and J ends lost 2 bases and 5 bases respectively, with 16 bases between them. The CDR3 is made up of 15 amino acids. CDR3 DNA: TGCGCCAGCAGTGAGATTTCGGGGAAGGGCGACGAGCAGTACTTC. As protein: CASSEISGKGDEQYF.

This clonotype was detected only a few times. This chain uses TRBV15 with TRBJ1-2; D may be TRBD1 (6 bases). The length of the CDR3 is 14 residues. Germline lookup yields CDR1 LNHNV and CDR2 YYDKDF (reference sequence). V was shortened by 0 bases and J by 10 bases, with 15 bases between the two germline ends. The CDR3 region is CATSRDRQGKVYTF. Written as DNA, the CDR3 is TGTGCCACCAGCAGAGATCGGCAGGGGAAAGTCTACACCTTC.

Many counts were recorded for this clonotype. The chain recombines TRBV5-5 with TRBJ1-5, with 9 bases aligning to TRBD1. This CDR3 region has 15 residues. In germline, CDR1 is SGHKS, CDR2 YYEKEE (reference sequence). V shed 2 bases, J shed 2 bases, and the junction held 2 bases outside the gene matches. This CDR3 reads CASSLGDRGNQPQHF. CDR3 bases: TGTGCCAGCAGCTTAGGGGACAGGGGCAATCAGCCCCAGCATTTT.

In this sample, this clonotype turned up a few times. The V and J genes are TRBV11-2 and TRBJ2-7, with 10 bases matching TRBD2. CDR3 length: 18 residues. Germline lookup yields CDR1 SGHAT and CDR2 FQNNGV. Trimming at V came to 0 bases and at J to 4 bases, leaving 12 bases not matched to a gene. This chain's CDR3 is CASSLDGLAGDRTYEQYF. The CDR3 region has the DNA TGTGCCAGCAGCTTAGACGGTCTAGCGGGGGACAGAACTTACGAGCAGTACTTC.

The chain has TRBV7-2 and TRBJ2-7; 11 nucleotides align to TRBD1. Germline CDR1 SGHTA, CDR2 FQGNSA. V lost 6 bases and J lost 6; bases outside the gene matches: 10. CDR3 length: 15 amino acids. CDR3 loop: CASRGNRDRGSEQYF. Written as DNA, the CDR3 is TGTGCCAGCAGGGGAAACCGGGACAGGGGGAGCGAGCAGTACTTC.

The chain carries TRBV6-1 and TRBJ2-6, with TRBD1 matching 7 bases. The CDR3 has 14 amino acids. CDR1 MNHNS and CDR2 SASEGT come from the germline V gene. V dropped 2 bases and J dropped 10; count of bases not matched to a gene: 5. The CDR3 sequence is CASSEIQGHNVLTF. Written as DNA, the CDR3 is TGTGCCAGCAGTGAAATACAGGGGCATAACGTCCTGACTTTC.

A few counts support this clonotype. The J gene is TRBJ2-1, the V gene TRBV20-1; possible D gene TRBD2, 5 bases. Trimming left V 3 bases short and J 6 bases short, with 12 bases between. Germline-derived CDR1 and CDR2 are DFQATT and SNEGSKA (reference sequence). This CDR3 has 13 amino acids. CDR3 region: CSASSTAGNEQFF. The DNA of the CDR3 is TGCAGTGCTAGTTCTACCGCGGGCAATGAGCAGTTCTTC.

The chain recombines TRBV5-5 with TRBJ2-7; D might be TRBD1 or TRBD2, each matching 6 bases. CDR3 length: 13 amino acids. The V end lost 5 bases, the J end lost 3 bases, and 12 bases lay between the germline ends. Germline CDR1 reads SGHKS; CDR2 reads YYEKEE (reference sequence). DNA for the CDR3: TGTGCCAGCAGACGGGGGCTAATCTACGAGCAGTACTTC. Its protein product is CASRRGLIYEQYF.

This clonotype was seen only a few times. The genes are TRBV5-1 and TRBJ2-3, with D perhaps matching TRBD2 (6 bases). Per the germline V gene, CDR1 is SGHRS and CDR2 is YFSETQ. There are 18 residues in the CDR3. V was clipped by 0 bases and J by 11 bases, with 28 bases between them. The CDR3 loop reads CASSLEGLGTPLSREQYF. The DNA of the CDR3 is TGCGCCAGCAGCTTGGAAGGGTTGGGGACGCCACTCTCGCGGGAGCAGTATTTT.

V gene TRBV20-1 combines with J gene TRBJ2-7, with no clear D. The V end was cut by 4 bases, the J end by 0 bases, with 7 bases between. Germline CDR1 and CDR2: DFQATT and SNEGSKA (reference sequence). The CDR3 runs to 12 residues. The CDR3 DNA follows: TGCAGTGCTAAGGGCAGCTCCTACGAGCAGTACTTC. It encodes CSAKGSSYEQYF.

The rearrangement links TRBV14 to TRBJ2-1, with D maybe TRBD1 (5 bases). The germline V gene encodes CDR1 SGHDN and CDR2 FVKESK. This CDR3 has 13 residues. Deletions cut 2 bases from V and 9 bases from J, with 11 bases between. CDR3 nucleotides: TGTGCCAGCAGCCAACAGGGTAGTACTGAGCAGTTCTTC. Amino acid sequence: CASSQQGSTEQFF.

The chain combines TRBV20-1 with TRBJ2-1; no reliable D call. The V gene lost 3 bases and the J gene lost 7 bases, with 4 bases spanning the gap. The CDR3 sequence is 10 residues long. The germline CDR1 and CDR2 sequences are DFQATT and SNEGSKA (reference sequence). The CDR3 DNA reads TGCAGTGCTAGTTTTAATGAGCAGTTCTTC. Its translation is CSASFNEQFF.

The table lists this clonotype with a few counts. The CDR3 region has the DNA TGTGCCATCAGGGGGGACAGGGGCGAGACCCAGTACTTC. As protein: CAIRGDRGETQYF. The V and J genes are TRBV10-3 and TRBJ2-5, with TRBD1 matching over 10 bases. Trimming at V came to 6 bases and at J to 5 bases, leaving 3 bases not matched to a gene. CDR3 length: 13 residues. Looked up from germline, CDR1 is ENHRY and CDR2 is SYGVKD.

The chain combines TRBV12-3 or TRBV12-4 with TRBJ2-1; D might be TRBD1 or TRBD2, each matching 5 bases. There are 13 residues in the CDR3. V gave up 6 bases and J gave up 12 bases, with 18 bases separating them. In DNA, the CDR3 is TGTGCCAGCAGACGGGACGGAGTATCGGGGCAGTTCTTC. Its translation: CASRRDGVSGQFF.

This clonotype was picked up many times. This chain links TRBV12-3 or TRBV12-4 with TRBJ2-1; D gene ambiguous. V lost 8 bases and J lost 7, with 15 bases in between. CDR3 size: 13 residues. The CDR3 bases are TGTGCCAGCTCCCAGAGTTTGGGGAATGAGCAGTTCTTC. Its translation is CASSQSLGNEQFF.

The sample holds many counts of this clonotype. The chain joins TRBV5-6 to TRBJ1-1; possibly TRBD1 for D (5 bases). The CDR3 is made up of 15 amino acids. V lost 3 bases, J lost 1 base, and 13 bases lay in between. Germline CDR1 and CDR2: SGHDT and YYEEEE. The CDR3 DNA reads as TGTGCCAGCAGCTCCTTATCTCAGGGGAACACTGAAGCTTTCTTT. Translated, it gives CASSSLSQGNTEAFF. Full variable domain (remainder filled in from reference TRBV5-6 and TRBJ1-1): DAGVTQSPTHLIKTRGQQVTLRCSPKSGHDTVSWYQQALGQGPQFIFQYYEEEERQRGNFPDRFSGHQFPNYSSELNVNALLLGDSALYLCASSSLSQGNTEAFFGQGTRLTVV.

This clonotype has only a few counts. V and J are TRBV20-1 and TRBJ2-7; possibly TRBD1 for D (6 bases). This CDR3 has 15 amino acids. The germline V gene encodes CDR1 DFQATT and CDR2 SNEGSKA (reference sequence). The V gene lost 5 bases and the J gene lost 0 bases, with 17 bases spanning the gap. For the CDR3, the DNA is TGCAGTGCTGACGGAAGGGGGATAGGCTCCTACGAGCAGTACTTC. It is translated as CSADGRGIGSYEQYF.

This clonotype showed up just a few times. The CDR3 does not end in the conserved phenylalanine or tryptophan, so this is likely a read error. The chain uses TRBV28 and TRBJ2-1; 11 nucleotides line up with TRBD2. This CDR3 region has 16 residues. The V segment lost 6 bases and the J segment 5 bases; nucleotides outside the gene matches: 9. The germline CDR1 and CDR2 sequences are MDHEN and SYDVKM. CDR3 DNA: TGTGCCAGCAGCAGAACCGGGACTAGCGGACACAATGAGCAGTTCCTC. This encodes CASSRTGTSGHNEQFL.

The rearrangement joins TRBV7-9 to TRBJ1-5; D gene unclear. Between the trimmed V and J ends, which lost 5 bases and 0 bases, there was a span of 8 bases. The CDR3 has 14 amino acids. CDR1 and CDR2 (germline): SEHNR, FQNEAQ (reference sequence). The CDR3 region is CASSLKNSNQPQHF. As DNA, the CDR3 is TGTGCCAGCAGCCTCAAAAATAGCAATCAGCCCCAGCATTTT.

The chain employs TRBV15 and TRBJ2-2; perhaps TRBD2 as D (6 bases). The germline gives CDR1 LNHNV, CDR2 YYDKDF (reference sequence). The CDR3 covers 13 residues. Trimming removed 3 bases at V and 8 bases at J, with 10 bases between. CDR3 in DNA: TGTGCCACCAGCAGGGAGGGTTTGGGGGAGCTGTTTTTT. It yields the protein CATSREGLGELFF.

This clonotype appeared a few times. The V gene is TRBV12-3 or TRBV12-4, the J gene TRBJ1-5, with a possible D match to TRBD1 (5 bases). V was shortened by 5 bases and J by 4 bases, with 12 bases between the two germline ends. This CDR3 comprises 14 residues. The CDR3 region has the DNA TGTGCCAGCAGTAAGGGACGGCTTAATCAGCCCCAGCATTTT. Amino acids: CASSKGRLNQPQHF.

CDR3 region: CASKRLAGGYNEQFF. CDR3 coding DNA: TGTGCCAGCAAAAGACTAGCGGGAGGGTACAATGAGCAGTTCTTC. This sequence joins TRBV6-1 and TRBJ2-1; 14 positions match TRBD2. The CDR3 is 15 amino acids. Germline CDR1 and CDR2: MNHNS and SASEGT. Trimming removed 7 bases from V and 4 bases from J; junction bases left unmatched: 3.

Ten or more counts support this clonotype. The chain recombines TRBV7-8 with TRBJ2-3, with TRBD2 matching over 8 bases. The germline gives CDR1 SGHVS, CDR2 FQNEAQ. The CDR3 is made up of 17 amino acids. V dropped 1 base and J dropped 3; count of bases not matched to a gene: 9. The CDR3 spells CASSLVQRGRRTDTQYF. The CDR3 DNA sequence: TGTGCCAGCAGCTTAGTGCAGCGGGGGAGGAGGACAGATACGCAGTATTTT.

This clonotype occurred many times. The DNA for the CDR3 is TGTGCCAGCAGCGTGATAGGGAGGGGCCAAGAGACCCAGTACTTC. Translated, it gives CASSVIGRGQETQYF. This chain connects TRBV5-6 to TRBJ2-5, with 7 bases matching TRBD2. J lost 1 base, V lost 4 bases, and 7 bases had no gene match. CDR3 length: 15 residues. The germline V gene has CDR1 SGHDT and CDR2 YYEEEE.